This TCR beta chain was found in a study of blood T cells in healthy people across ages. Study findings and constraints: More naive CD4+ cells and higher diversity marked long-lived donors relative to aged donors.

A few counts support this clonotype. Its matching antigen is unknown. The use of a sample-barcoded 5' primer and a J-beta primer mix characterized a second PCR of about 6 to 11 cycles. Tags on each cDNA molecule came from a template-switch adaptor with 12 random nucleotides. TCRdb called the 5' RACE reads again in MiXCR, with one record for every CDR3 protein. The top ten hold more than 8% of the sample, which has roughly 800,000 distinct CDR3 sequences, approximately 25% seen once. The authors extracted at least 5 micrograms of total RNA per sample. This CDR3 is 11 amino acids long. Germline V gene data show CDR1 as SNHLY and CDR2 as FYNNEI. The sample also formed part of further work on T cells of mothers and their children. That report adds: A few healthy Caucasian mothers gave samples, and so did their six children.

The source of this sequence is a boy between 5 and 17 years old in good health. The material sequenced was blood. V is TRBV2 and J is TRBJ2-5, with D hard to call. The end of the DNA aligns better with TRBJ2-1, so the J call may be wrong. CDR3 amino acids: CASKMRNEQFF. The CDR3 nucleotides read TGTGCCAGCAAGATGCGGAATGAGCAGTTCTTC.